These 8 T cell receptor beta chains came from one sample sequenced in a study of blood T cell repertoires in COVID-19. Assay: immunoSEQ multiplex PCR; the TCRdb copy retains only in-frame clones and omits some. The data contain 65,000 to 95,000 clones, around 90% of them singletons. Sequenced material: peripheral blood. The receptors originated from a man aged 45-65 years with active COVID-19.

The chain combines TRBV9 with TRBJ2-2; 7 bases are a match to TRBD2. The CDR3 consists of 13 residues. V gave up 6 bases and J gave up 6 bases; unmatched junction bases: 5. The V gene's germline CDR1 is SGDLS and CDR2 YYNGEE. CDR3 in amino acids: CASKTGGSGELFF. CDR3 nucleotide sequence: TGTGCCAGCAAGACCGGGGGGTCCGGGGAGCTGTTTTTT.

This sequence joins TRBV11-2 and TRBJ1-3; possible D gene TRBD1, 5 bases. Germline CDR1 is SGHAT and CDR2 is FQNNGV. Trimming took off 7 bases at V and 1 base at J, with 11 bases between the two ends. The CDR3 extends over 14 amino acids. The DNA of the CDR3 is TGTGCCAGCACCTGGGACTTTTCTGGAAACACCATATATTTT. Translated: CASTWDFSGNTIYF.

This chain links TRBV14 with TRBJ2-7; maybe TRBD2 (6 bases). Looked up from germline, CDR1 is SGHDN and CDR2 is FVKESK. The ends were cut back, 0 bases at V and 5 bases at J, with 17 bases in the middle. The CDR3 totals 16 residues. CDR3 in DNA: TGTGCCAGCAGCCAAGAGGGGAAGGAGGGAGGTCACGAGCAGTACTTC. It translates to CASSQEGKEGGHEQYF. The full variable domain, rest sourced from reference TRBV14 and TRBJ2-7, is EAGVTQFPSHSVIEKGQTVTLRCDPISGHDNLYWYRRVMGKEIKFLLHFVKESKQDESGMPNNRFLAERTGGTYSTLKVQPAELEDSGVYFCASSQEGKEGGHEQYFGPGTRLTVT.

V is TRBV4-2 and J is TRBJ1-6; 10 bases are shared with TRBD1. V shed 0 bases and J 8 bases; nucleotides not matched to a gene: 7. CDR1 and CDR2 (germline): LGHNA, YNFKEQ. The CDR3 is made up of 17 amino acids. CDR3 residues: CASSQDLTGTGDSPLHF. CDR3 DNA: TGTGCCAGCAGCCAAGATCTCACCGGGACAGGGGATTCACCCCTCCACTTT.

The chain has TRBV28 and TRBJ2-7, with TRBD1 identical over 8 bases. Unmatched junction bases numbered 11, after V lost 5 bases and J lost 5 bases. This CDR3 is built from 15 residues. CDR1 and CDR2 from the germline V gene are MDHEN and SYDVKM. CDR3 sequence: CASSPTGGPTNEQYF. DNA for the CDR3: TGTGCCAGCAGTCCAACAGGGGGGCCTACCAACGAGCAGTACTTC. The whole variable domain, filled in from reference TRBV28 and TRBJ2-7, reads DVKVTQSSRYLVKRTGEKVFLECVQDMDHENMFWYRQDPGLGLRLIYFSYDVKMKEKGDIPEGYSVSREKKERFSLILESASTNQTSMYLCASSPTGGPTNEQYFGPGTRLTVT.

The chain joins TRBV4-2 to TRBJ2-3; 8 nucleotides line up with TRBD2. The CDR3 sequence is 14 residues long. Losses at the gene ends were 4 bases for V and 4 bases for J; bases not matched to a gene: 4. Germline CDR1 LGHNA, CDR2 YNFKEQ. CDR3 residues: CASSPGGAADTQYF. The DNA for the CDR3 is TGTGCCAGCAGCCCCGGGGGGGCCGCAGATACGCAGTATTTT.

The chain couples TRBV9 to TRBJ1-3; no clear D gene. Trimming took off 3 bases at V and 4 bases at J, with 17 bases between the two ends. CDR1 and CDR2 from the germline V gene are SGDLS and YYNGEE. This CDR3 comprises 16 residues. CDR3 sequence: CASSAQQGRSGNTIYF. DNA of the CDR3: TGTGCCAGCAGCGCACAACAAGGGAGATCGGGAAACACCATATATTTT.

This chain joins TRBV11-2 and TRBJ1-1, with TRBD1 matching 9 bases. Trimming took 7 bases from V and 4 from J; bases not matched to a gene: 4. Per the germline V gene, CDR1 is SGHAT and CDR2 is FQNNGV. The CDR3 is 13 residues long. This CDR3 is CASMDRGVTEAFF. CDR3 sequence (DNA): TGTGCCAGCATGGACAGGGGAGTCACTGAAGCTTTCTTT.